These 18 T cell receptor beta chains share one sample of origin, sequenced in a study of OX40 agonist ivuxolimab in advanced cancers. Sequencing was performed with immunoSEQ multiplex PCR; in TCRdb, only in-frame clones are kept and a portion is missing. The sample shows around 100,000 clones, approximately 89% of them seen only once. Specimen: CD4+ or CD8+ T cells sorted from blood, collected in a trial of the OX40 agonist ivuxolimab. The receptors were gathered from an adult with an advanced solid tumor such as melanoma, head and neck, liver or kidney cancer.

The chain recombines TRBV27 with TRBJ2-3, with D maybe TRBD2 (5 bases). Germline lookup yields CDR1 MNHEY and CDR2 SMNVEV (reference sequence). This CDR3 spans 17 amino acids. V lost 6 bases and J lost 2, with 21 bases in between. This CDR3 is CASRKSVGLVFTDTQYF. DNA for the CDR3: TGTGCCAGCAGGAAAAGCGTAGGACTCGTGTTCACAGATACGCAGTATTTT.

This chain links TRBV6-5 with TRBJ1-1, with 8 bases identical to TRBD1. From germline, CDR1 is MNHEY and CDR2 SVGAGI. The J segment lost 1 base and the V segment lost 6 bases, leaving 7 bases of the junction unmatched. The CDR3 runs 15 residues. The CDR3 DNA reads TGTGCCAGCAGACCCCCCGGACAGGGGAACACTGAAGCTTTCTTT. Its translation is CASRPPGQGNTEAFF.

This clone was picked up one time. The rearrangement links TRBV28 to TRBJ1-2; 7 nucleotides align to TRBD1. CDR3 length equals 13 residues. Germline lookup yields CDR1 MDHEN and CDR2 SYDVKM. The V gene end was trimmed by 5 bases and the J gene end by 4 bases; junction bases not matched to a gene: 4. The CDR3 protein is CASSRQGPYGYTF. The CDR3 DNA follows: TGTGCCAGCAGTCGACAGGGACCCTATGGCTACACCTTC.

This chain uses TRBV4-3 with TRBJ1-1; D is perhaps TRBD1 (5 bases). Germline-derived CDR1 and CDR2 are LGHNA and YSLEER. The CDR3 contains 15 residues. Trimming removed 2 bases from V and 0 bases from J, with 10 bases in between. Here the CDR3 reads CASSQIRGLNTEAFF. The CDR3 region has the DNA TGCGCCAGCAGCCAAATTCGGGGGTTGAACACTGAAGCTTTCTTT.

The chain couples TRBV19 to TRBJ1-5; D possibly corresponds to TRBD1 (6 bases). CDR3 length equals 16 residues. Germline V CDR1 and CDR2: LNHDA, SQIVND (reference sequence). V was shortened by 7 bases and J by 2 bases, with 18 bases between the two germline ends. CDR3 in amino acids: CASISWGQGGNQPQHF. CDR3 nucleotides: TGTGCCAGTATCTCATGGGGGCAGGGAGGCAATCAGCCCCAGCATTTT.

The chain couples TRBV28 to TRBJ1-2; TRBD1 aligns across 8 bases. The CDR3 is 15 residues long. Germline V gives CDR1 MDHEN, CDR2 SYDVKM. V dropped 5 bases and J dropped 3; count of bases not matched to a gene: 8. CDR3 nucleotides: TGTGCCAGCAGTCTTCAGGGGGCTGGGTACTATGGCTACACCTTC. Translating gives CASSLQGAGYYGYTF.

This chain uses TRBV5-1 with TRBJ2-7, with 8 bases that match TRBD1. The CDR3 sequence is 14 residues long. J gave up 1 base and V 1 base, and 1 base lay outside the gene matches. Germline CDR1 SGHRS, CDR2 YFSETQ. The CDR3 nucleotides are TGCGCCAGCAGCTTGTGGACAGGGTCCTACGAGCAGTACTTC. It codes for CASSLWTGSYEQYF.

The chain has TRBV7-9 and TRBJ1-3, with D maybe TRBD1 (6 bases). This CDR3 contains 17 residues. The germline V gene has CDR1 SEHNR and CDR2 FQNEAQ (reference sequence). V was clipped by 8 bases and J by 2 bases, with 22 bases between them. The CDR3 nucleotides are TGTGCCAGCTCCACCACTTATGGGGGCGTCACTGGAAACACCATATATTTT. Its protein is CASSTTYGGVTGNTIYF.

The table lists this clone with a few counts. The rearrangement uses TRBV9 and TRBJ1-3; D ambiguous. Trimming stripped 7 bases from V and 0 bases from J, with 11 bases between. The CDR3 sequence is 14 residues long. From germline, CDR1 is SGDLS and CDR2 YYNGEE. The CDR3 is CASGITGSGNTIYF. The DNA for the CDR3 is TGTGCCAGCGGAATCACTGGCTCTGGAAACACCATATATTTT.

This chain links TRBV4-2 with TRBJ1-6, with 8 nucleotides matching TRBD1. This CDR3 has 15 residues. Germline-derived CDR1 and CDR2 are LGHNA and YNFKEQ. V shed 0 bases and J 6 bases; nucleotides not matched to a gene: 1. The chain's CDR3 is CASSQETGGNSPLHF. The CDR3 DNA reads TGTGCCAGCAGCCAAGAAACAGGGGGTAATTCACCCCTCCACTTT.

This CDR3 reads CASTQGQGDFGYTF. The DNA for the CDR3 is TGTGCCAGCACACAGGGACAGGGGGATTTTGGCTACACCTTC. This rearrangement joins TRBV6-5 to TRBJ1-2, with 11 bases lining up with TRBD1. The CDR3 length is 14 residues. Germline assignment: CDR1 MNHEY and CDR2 SVGAGI. J gave up 7 bases and V 7 bases, and 8 bases lay outside the gene matches.

The chain recombines TRBV9 with TRBJ1-1; tentatively, D is TRBD1 (5 bases). There are 17 residues in the CDR3. V was trimmed by 0 bases and J by 2 bases, leaving 17 bases between them. Germline V gene data show CDR1 as SGDLS and CDR2 as YYNGEE. The CDR3 loop reads CASSVEDSTYENTEAFF. The CDR3 coding sequence is TGTGCCAGCAGCGTAGAAGACAGTACTTATGAAAACACTGAAGCTTTCTTT.

The V call is TRBV9, the J call TRBJ2-4; 7 nucleotides line up with TRBD2. CDR1 SGDLS and CDR2 YYNGEE come from the germline V gene. The trim removed 0 bases at V and 0 bases at J, leaving 6 bases unmatched. This CDR3 has 17 residues. The CDR3 region has the DNA TGTGCCAGCAGCGTAGGTTCCCCGGGGGGAGCCAAAAACATTCAGTACTTC. It encodes CASSVGSPGGAKNIQYF.

This chain uses TRBV25-1 with TRBJ1-1; possible D gene TRBD1, 5 bases. V shed 3 bases and J shed 3 bases, with 8 bases lying between them. This CDR3 has 13 amino acids. Germline CDR1 is MGHDK and CDR2 is SYGVNS. DNA of the CDR3: TGTGCCAGCAGTGAGGTGGGGGACACTGAAGCTTTCTTT. Translated, it gives CASSEVGDTEAFF.

The V gene is TRBV10-3, the J gene TRBJ2-2, with TRBD1 as a possible D gene (7 bases). Trimming took 0 bases from V and 10 from J, leaving 18 bases between them. From germline, CDR1 is ENHRY and CDR2 SYGVKD. The CDR3 is made up of 16 amino acids. CDR3 sequence (DNA): TGTGCCATCAGTGAGTCTGGCCCAGGGGGAGGTGAGGAGCTGTTTTTT. Protein product: CAISESGPGGGEELFF.

The chain links TRBV6-1 to TRBJ1-1; D possibly corresponds to TRBD1 (5 bases). V lost 5 bases and J lost 7, with 14 bases in between. Germline V gene lookup returns CDR1 MNHNS and CDR2 SASEGT. The CDR3 sequence is 13 residues long. The CDR3 coding sequence is TGTGCCAGCAGTCCCCTCCGGGACGGTGAAGCTTTCTTT. It codes for CASSPLRDGEAFF.

This chain links TRBV5-4 with TRBJ1-4; the D is unclear. Trimming cost V 4 bases and J 8 bases, with 18 bases left between them. The CDR3 covers 15 residues. Germline V gives CDR1 SGHNT, CDR2 YYREEE (reference sequence). CDR3 sequence: CASSLRAGSGEKLFF. CDR3 DNA sequence: TGTGCCAGCAGCCTTAGGGCCGGTTCAGGAGAAAAACTGTTTTTT.

The V gene is TRBV7-2, the J gene TRBJ1-2, with 7 bases matching TRBD1. The J segment lost 2 bases and the V segment lost 4 bases, leaving 7 bases of the junction unmatched. CDR1 is SGHTA and CDR2 is FQGNSA in the germline V gene. The CDR3 totals 15 residues. The chain's CDR3 is CASSSGTVPNYGYTF. The DNA for the CDR3 is TGTGCCAGCAGCTCCGGGACAGTCCCCAACTATGGCTACACCTTC.